The 28 T cell receptor beta chains below all came from one sample that was sequenced in a study of cytomegalovirus exposure and HLA in healthy donors. With 60 Vbeta and 13 Jbeta primers, the PCR was carried out. Assay: immunoSEQ multiplex PCR; the TCRdb copy retains only in-frame clones and omits some. The repertoire has approximately 160,000 clones, around 78% of them found once; the top ten carry 2.5% to 3.5%. The sample was PBMCs. All receptors come from a woman in her fifties or sixties in good health and CMV-seropositive.

The gene calls are TRBV19 and TRBJ1-5; no firm D call. V lost 3 bases and J 5 bases, leaving 8 bases between the germline ends. Per germline, CDR1 LNHDA and CDR2 SQIVND (reference sequence). CDR3 length equals 13 residues. The CDR3 protein is CASSITLDQPQHF. DNA of the CDR3: TGTGCCAGTAGTATCACTTTAGATCAGCCCCAGCATTTT. Based on the CDR3 plus reference TRBV19 and TRBJ1-5, the full variable domain is DGGITQSPKYLFRKEGQNVTLSCEQNLNHDAMYWYRQDPGQGLRLIYYSQIVNDFQKGDIAEGYSVSREKKESFPLTVTSAQKNPTAFYLCASSITLDQPQHFGDGTRLSIL.

The rearrangement uses TRBV4-3 and TRBJ1-3; D is perhaps TRBD1 (5 bases). The CDR3 is 16 amino acids. The V and J ends lost 0 bases and 3 bases respectively, with 12 bases between them. The germline V gene has CDR1 LGHNA and CDR2 YSLEER. The CDR3 sequence is CASSQDWGVGGNTIYF. The CDR3 DNA follows: TGCGCCAGCAGCCAAGATTGGGGGGTGGGTGGAAACACCATATATTTT.

The chain carries TRBV28 and TRBJ1-6; D is ambiguous. The CDR3 length is 12 residues. V was cut by 5 bases and J by 7 bases, with 6 bases left in between. Germline assignment: CDR1 MDHEN and CDR2 SYDVKM. For the CDR3, the DNA is TGTGCCAGCAGTGTACTGAATTCACCCCTCCACTTT. Encoded protein: CASSVLNSPLHF.

The CDR3 DNA is TGTGCCAGGAGGACTAGCGGGGTCGCCTACAATGAGCAGTTCTTC. It is translated as CARRTSGVAYNEQFF. The J gene is TRBJ2-1, the V gene TRBV19, with TRBD2 matching 12 bases. Trimming cost V 9 bases and J 2 bases; bases outside gene matches: 5. The CDR3 runs 15 residues. Per the germline V gene, CDR1 is LNHDA and CDR2 is SQIVND (reference sequence).

The rearrangement uses TRBV4-3 and TRBJ1-1, with D unresolved. V lost 0 bases and J lost 4, with 21 bases in between. The CDR3 runs to 18 residues. Germline CDR1 reads LGHNA; CDR2 reads YSLEER. CDR3 loop: CASSQEYSWVFEGTEAFF. The CDR3, as DNA: TGCGCCAGCAGCCAAGAGTACAGTTGGGTCTTTGAGGGCACTGAAGCTTTCTTT.

As DNA, the CDR3 is TGTGCCAGCACCCTGACAGGGGCAACTGAAGCTTTCTTT. It translates to CASTLTGATEAFF. The V gene is TRBV11-2, the J gene TRBJ1-1; 8 bases align to TRBD1. CDR3 length: 13 residues. The junction had 6 bases not matched to a gene; V was cut back by 7 bases and J by 5 bases. CDR1 and CDR2 (germline): SGHAT, FQNNGV.

CDR3 protein: CASKPRGTSASYEQYF. In DNA form, the CDR3 reads TGTGCCAGCAAACCTCGAGGGACTAGCGCATCCTACGAGCAGTACTTC. J is TRBJ2-7 and V is TRBV7-9, with 10 bases identical to TRBD2. This CDR3 comprises 16 residues. CDR1 SEHNR and CDR2 FQNEAQ come from the germline V gene (reference sequence). V was clipped by 7 bases and J by 1 base; unmatched bases: 10.

The chain recombines TRBV7-6 with TRBJ2-7; TRBD2 aligns across 12 bases. Trimming at V came to 1 base and at J to 2 bases, leaving 6 bases not matched to a gene. This CDR3 spans 17 amino acids. Germline CDR1 SGHVS, CDR2 FNYEAQ. This CDR3 reads CASSLVPTSGSPYEQYF. CDR3 in DNA: TGTGCCAGCAGCTTAGTTCCGACTAGCGGGAGCCCCTACGAGCAGTACTTC.

A few counts support this clone. The genes are TRBV7-6 and TRBJ2-5, with D possibly TRBD1 on 5 matching bases. The V gene's germline CDR1 is SGHVS and CDR2 FNYEAQ. V lost 1 base to trimming and J lost 1 base, with 13 bases between them. This CDR3 comprises 16 residues. The CDR3 region has the DNA TGTGCCAGCAGCTTAGGGTGGTCAGGGTCCCAAGAGACCCAGTACTTC. Translated: CASSLGWSGSQETQYF. The full variable domain, in which reference TRBV7-6 and TRBJ2-5 provide the parts outside the CDR3, is GAGVSQSPRYKVTKRGQDVALRCDPISGHVSLYWYRQALGQGPEFLTYFNYEAQQDKSGLPNDRFSAERPEGSISTLTIQRTEQRDSAMYRCASSLGWSGSQETQYFGPGTRLLVL.

The rearrangement joins TRBV6-5 to TRBJ1-1; D might be TRBD1 (5 bases). Germline assignment: CDR1 MNHEY and CDR2 SVGAGI. The CDR3 contains 14 residues. The V and J ends lost 2 bases and 0 bases respectively, with 7 bases between them. The CDR3, as DNA: TGTGCCAGCAGTTACACAGGCATGAACACTGAAGCTTTCTTT. It yields the protein CASSYTGMNTEAFF.

The V gene is TRBV10-3, the J gene TRBJ2-3, with 8 bases identical to TRBD1. V lost 4 bases to trimming and J lost 2 bases; unmatched junction nucleotides: 2. The CDR3 covers 14 residues. The germline gives CDR1 ENHRY, CDR2 SYGVKD. The CDR3 reads CAISAGQDTDTQYF. CDR3 in DNA: TGTGCCATCAGTGCGGGACAGGACACAGATACGCAGTATTTT.

V and J are TRBV18 and TRBJ1-3, with 10 bases that match TRBD1. The CDR3 totals 16 residues. The germline V gene encodes CDR1 KGHSH and CDR2 LQKENI. V was clipped by 4 bases and J by 4 bases; unmatched bases: 7. The CDR3 coding sequence is TGTGCCAGCTCACGGTCCGGGACAGGGGCCGGAAACACCATATATTTT. It encodes CASSRSGTGAGNTIYF.

CDR3: CASSADIYVEQYF. The CDR3 region has the DNA TGTGCCAGCAGCGCTGACATCTACGTGGAGCAGTACTTC. The gene calls are TRBV11-2 and TRBJ2-7; D call uncertain. Between the trimmed V and J ends, which lost 5 bases and 7 bases, there was a span of 15 bases. This CDR3 is 13 amino acids long. Looked up from germline, CDR1 is SGHAT and CDR2 is FQNNGV.

J is TRBJ2-5 and V is TRBV19; 13 nucleotides match TRBD2. Looked up from germline, CDR1 is LNHDA and CDR2 is SQIVND (reference sequence). V dropped 5 bases and J dropped 5; count of bases not matched to a gene: 8. The length of the CDR3 is 16 residues. CDR3 region: CASSFRLAGGLETQYF. The CDR3 nucleotides read TGTGCCAGTAGTTTTCGACTAGCGGGGGGTCTCGAGACCCAGTACTTC.

The chain combines TRBV4-2 with TRBJ1-1; 7 bases match TRBD1. This CDR3 is 17 amino acids long. Germline assignment: CDR1 LGHNA and CDR2 YNFKEQ. V was clipped by 4 bases and J by 2 bases; unmatched bases: 13. This CDR3 is CASSLGTAGKLNTEAFF. CDR3 nucleotides: TGTGCCAGCAGCCTCGGGACAGCCGGAAAACTAAACACTGAAGCTTTCTTT.

The chain combines TRBV18 with TRBJ2-1, with TRBD2 identical over 8 bases. The V gene end was trimmed by 3 bases and the J gene end by 5 bases; junction bases not matched to a gene: 0. This CDR3 has 13 amino acids. Germline CDR1 is KGHSH and CDR2 is LQKENI. The CDR3 DNA follows: TGTGCCAGCTCACCTAGCGGGAACAATGAGCAGTTCTTC. It yields the protein CASSPSGNNEQFF.

The chain joins TRBV19 to TRBJ1-5, with 7 bases fitting TRBD1. V shed 11 bases, J shed 2 bases, and the junction held 9 bases outside the gene matches. Germline V CDR1 and CDR2: LNHDA, SQIVND (reference sequence). The CDR3 is made up of 14 amino acids. The CDR3 region is CASQGVIRNQPQHF. The CDR3 region has the DNA TGTGCCTCCCAGGGGGTTATACGCAATCAGCCCCAGCATTTT.

V gene TRBV7-2 combines with J gene TRBJ2-3, with 10 bases lining up with TRBD2. Unmatched junction bases numbered 8, after V lost 5 bases and J lost 3 bases. CDR1 is SGHTA, CDR2 FQGNSA, per germline. The CDR3 consists of 16 residues. As DNA, the CDR3 is TGTGCCAGCAGCCCTAGGGCTAGCGGGAGAACAGATACGCAGTATTTT. This codes for CASSPRASGRTDTQYF. Full variable domain (outside the CDR3, taken from reference TRBV7-2 and TRBJ2-3): GAGVSQSPSNKVTEKGKDVELRCDPISGHTALYWYRQSLGQGLEFLIYFQGNSAPDKSGLPSDRFSAERTGGSVSTLTIQRTQQEDSAVYLCASSPRASGRTDTQYFGPGTRLTVL.

The V call is TRBV11-2, the J call TRBJ2-2; possibly TRBD2 for D (6 bases). In germline, CDR1 is SGHAT, CDR2 FQNNGV. Trimming removed 4 bases from V and 4 bases from J, with 16 bases in between. This CDR3 spans 16 amino acids. This chain's CDR3 is CASSSLTSWGTGELFF. The CDR3 DNA is TGTGCCAGCAGCTCCTTGACTAGTTGGGGCACCGGGGAGCTGTTTTTT.

This CDR3 reads CASSFGRVKDTQYF. DNA for the CDR3: TGTGCCAGCAGCTTCGGGAGGGTGAAAGATACGCAGTATTTT. The chain employs TRBV11-3 and TRBJ2-3; 8 bases are shared with TRBD2. J was trimmed by 5 bases and V by 3 bases; bases with no gene match: 4. This CDR3 contains 14 residues. Germline V gives CDR1 SGHNT, CDR2 YENEEA. Combining the CDR3 with reference TRBV11-3 and TRBJ2-3 gives the whole variable domain EAGVVQSPRYKIIEKKQPVAFWCNPISGHNTLYWYLQNLGQGPELLIRYENEEAVDDSQLPKDRFSAERLKGVDSTLKIQPAELGDSAVYLCASSFGRVKDTQYFGPGTRLTVL.

A single count supports this clone. V is TRBV18 and J is TRBJ2-1; D might be TRBD1 (6 bases). CDR1 and CDR2 (germline): KGHSH, LQKENI. With 3 bases removed from V and 4 bases from J, the gap between germline ends came to 19 bases. The CDR3 contains 17 residues. The CDR3 region has the DNA TGTGCCAGCTCACCCCCCCTCTCACAGGGTTCTTACAATGAGCAGTTCTTC. It encodes CASSPPLSQGSYNEQFF.

The chain employs TRBV6-1 and TRBJ1-1, with D tentatively TRBD1 (5 bases). Germline CDR1 MNHNS, CDR2 SASEGT. Trimming cost V 3 bases and J 0 bases, with 8 bases left between them. This CDR3 is 14 amino acids long. This CDR3 reads CASSDQGLNTEAFF. Written as DNA, the CDR3 is TGTGCCAGCAGTGACCAGGGCCTGAACACTGAAGCTTTCTTT.

V and J are TRBV6-5 and TRBJ1-2; 7 positions agree with TRBD1. Germline V gene lookup returns CDR1 MNHEY and CDR2 SVGAGI. J gave up 4 bases and V 5 bases, and 10 bases lay outside the gene matches. The CDR3 loop spans 15 amino acids. For the CDR3, the DNA is TGTGCCAGCAGTAAACTAGGGACAGACAGCTATGGCTACACCTTC. It encodes CASSKLGTDSYGYTF.

The V gene is TRBV11-2, the J gene TRBJ2-6; possibly TRBD1 for D (5 bases). Germline CDR1 SGHAT, CDR2 FQNNGV. Deletions cut 2 bases from V and 0 bases from J, with 11 bases between. The CDR3 has 17 amino acids. The CDR3 spells CASSLRPTGSGANVLTF. In DNA form, the CDR3 reads TGTGCCAGCAGCTTAAGACCTACAGGCTCTGGGGCCAACGTCCTGACTTTC.

The rearrangement links TRBV5-1 to TRBJ2-5; 7 bases are a match to TRBD2. Germline V gene lookup returns CDR1 SGHRS and CDR2 YFSETQ. The CDR3 sequence is 15 residues long. Germline trimming cut 6 bases from V and 2 bases from J; bases unmatched to any gene: 10. CDR3 in amino acids: CASTLSLAEQETQYF. DNA for the CDR3: TGCGCCAGCACACTAAGCCTAGCGGAACAAGAGACCCAGTACTTC.

CDR3 in DNA: TGTGCCAGCAGCCCCCTTACAGGGAACTATGGCTACACCTTC. The encoded protein is CASSPLTGNYGYTF. This rearrangement joins TRBV6-1 to TRBJ1-2, with D possibly matching TRBD1 (6 bases). This CDR3 comprises 14 residues. The V gene lost 6 bases and the J gene lost 2 bases, with 13 bases spanning the gap. Per germline, CDR1 MNHNS and CDR2 SASEGT.

This clone was seen once. The chain combines TRBV5-4 with TRBJ1-1, with 10 bases identical to TRBD1. The V gene end was trimmed by 3 bases and the J gene end by 4 bases; junction bases not matched to a gene: 9. The CDR3 loop spans 16 amino acids. Germline V CDR1 and CDR2: SGHNT, YYREEE (reference sequence). CDR3 sequence (DNA): TGTGCCAGCAGCTCCGACCCGGACAGGGGGGGCACTGAAGCTTTCTTT. This gives the protein CASSSDPDRGGTEAFF.

This clone was found a few times. The rearrangement uses TRBV4-2 and TRBJ1-4; maybe TRBD1 (5 bases). The length of the CDR3 is 13 residues. V was clipped by 2 bases and J by 7 bases, with 8 bases between them. CDR1 and CDR2 from the germline V gene are LGHNA and YNFKEQ. CDR3 nucleotide sequence: TGTGCCAGCAGCCAAAATCAGGGTGAAAAACTGTTTTTT. Its translation: CASSQNQGEKLFF.